These 9 T cell receptor beta chains were all obtained from the same sample, sequenced in a study of T cells after yellow fever vaccination (dated by TCRdb to between 2018 and 2020). The library was generated by 5' RACE. Sequenced on an Illumina HiSeq 2500. In TCRdb, the public reads were trimmed at Q25 with fastp and aligned with MiXCR, with productive beta chains retained. Under each unique CDR3 protein, matching rows form one entry showing the most common genes and DNA. The sample table shows around 400,000 distinct CDR3 sequences, and 11% are seen once. The ten largest account for roughly 18% of the sample. The sample's treatment or condition label is to be understood as: live attenuated yellow fever vaccine strain. Sequencing was performed on PBMCs, taken on the day of the first yellow fever vaccination. These TCRs come from a man aged 18 to 30 who received the YFV17D yellow fever vaccine.

This clonotype was counted only a few times. This chain connects TRBV9 to TRBJ1-1, with a possible D match to TRBD1 (6 bases). The germline CDR1 and CDR2 sequences are SGDLS and YYNGEE. V shed 3 bases and J shed 0 bases, with 21 bases lying between them. The CDR3 runs 18 residues. This CDR3 reads CASSAVGQSRLMNTEAFF. Written as DNA, the CDR3 is TGTGCCAGCAGCGCCGTAGGACAGTCCCGTTTAATGAACACTGAAGCTTTCTTT.

In its sample, this clonotype was seen a few times. This chain links TRBV12-3 or TRBV12-4 with TRBJ1-3; the match to TRBD1 covers 9 bases. V lost 6 bases, J lost 5 bases, and 8 bases stayed unmatched. The CDR3 length is 15 residues. This CDR3 reads CASSMETGGRNTIYF. CDR3 nucleotide sequence: TGTGCCAGCAGCATGGAGACAGGGGGAAGAAACACCATATATTTT.

This clonotype appeared many times. This chain connects TRBV11-2 to TRBJ1-3; D remains ambiguous. V lost 5 bases and J lost 0, with 5 bases in between. CDR1 and CDR2 from the germline V gene are SGHAT and FQNNGV. CDR3 length: 13 amino acids. This CDR3 reads CASSPPSGNTIYF. Here the CDR3 DNA reads TGTGCCAGCAGCCCCCCCTCTGGAAACACCATATATTTT.

This chain uses TRBV5-4 with TRBJ2-3; 14 nucleotides agree with TRBD2. In germline, CDR1 is SGHNT, CDR2 YYREEE (reference sequence). The length of the CDR3 is 16 residues. Unmatched junction bases numbered 2, after V lost 1 base and J lost 4 bases. Here the CDR3 reads CASSLPGLAGADTQYF. The CDR3 DNA reads as TGTGCCAGCAGCTTGCCGGGACTAGCGGGGGCAGATACGCAGTATTTT.

V is TRBV6-2 or TRBV6-3 and J is TRBJ2-3; D is possibly TRBD2 (5 bases). V lost 10 bases and J 4 bases, leaving 15 bases between the germline ends. CDR3 length: 13 amino acids. Per the germline V gene, CDR1 is MNHEY and CDR2 is SVGEGT. CDR3 sequence: CATRASGSDTQYF. The CDR3 DNA reads TGTGCCACTCGAGCCTCGGGGTCAGATACGCAGTATTTT.

The chain couples TRBV13 to TRBJ2-1; D is tentatively TRBD1 or TRBD2 (6 bases each). The germline gives CDR1 PRHDT, CDR2 FYEKMQ (reference sequence). The CDR3 totals 14 residues. With 6 bases removed from V and 6 bases from J, the gap between germline ends came to 15 bases. CDR3 residues: CASSPPRGGNEQFF. In DNA form, the CDR3 reads TGTGCCAGCAGTCCCCCCAGGGGAGGCAATGAGCAGTTCTTC.

This clonotype was observed once. The chain recombines TRBV20-1 with TRBJ2-1; 8 bases fit TRBD1. Germline CDR1 DFQATT, CDR2 SNEGSKA (reference sequence). V lost 0 bases to trimming and J lost 6 bases; unmatched junction nucleotides: 10. The CDR3 length is 16 residues. The CDR3 coding sequence is TGCAGTGCTAGAGATCCCCGCAGGGGGCTTTTCAATGAGCAGTTCTTC. This gives the protein CSARDPRRGLFNEQFF.

This clonotype was observed a few times. The genes are TRBV6-5 and TRBJ2-1; 8 nucleotides match TRBD2. CDR1 and CDR2 from the germline V gene are MNHEY and SVGAGI. Germline trimming cut 11 bases from V and 10 bases from J; bases unmatched to any gene: 7. The CDR3 runs to 11 residues. The CDR3 DNA follows: TGTGCCGTGAGAGCGGGGGCCGAGCAGTTCTTC. Translating it yields CAVRAGAEQFF.

The chain is built from TRBV20-1 and TRBJ1-6; D gene uncertain. CDR1 and CDR2 (germline): DFQATT, SNEGSKA (reference sequence). There are 13 residues in the CDR3. V lost 0 bases and J 7 bases, leaving 7 bases between the germline ends. CDR3 region: CSARDDGNSPLHF. CDR3 DNA sequence: TGCAGTGCTAGAGACGATGGGAATTCACCCCTCCACTTT.